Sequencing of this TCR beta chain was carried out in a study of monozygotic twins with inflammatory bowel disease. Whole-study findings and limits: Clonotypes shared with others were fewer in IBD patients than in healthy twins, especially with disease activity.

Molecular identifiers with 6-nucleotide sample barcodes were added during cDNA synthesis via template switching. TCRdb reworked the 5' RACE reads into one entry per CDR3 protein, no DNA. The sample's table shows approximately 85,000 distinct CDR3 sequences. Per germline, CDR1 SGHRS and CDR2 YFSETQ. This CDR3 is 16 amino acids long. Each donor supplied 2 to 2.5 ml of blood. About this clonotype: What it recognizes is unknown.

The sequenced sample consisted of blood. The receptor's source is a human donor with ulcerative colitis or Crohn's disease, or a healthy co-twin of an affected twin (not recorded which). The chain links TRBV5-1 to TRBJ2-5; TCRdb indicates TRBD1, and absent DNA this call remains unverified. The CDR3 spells CASSPTGGGIQETQYF. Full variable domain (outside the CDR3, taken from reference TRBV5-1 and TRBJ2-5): KAGVTQTPRYLIKTRGQQVTLSCSPISGHRSVSWYQQTPGQGLQFLFEYFSETQRNKGNFPGRFSGRQFSNSRSEMNVSTLELGDSALYLCASSPTGGGIQETQYFGPGTRLLVL.